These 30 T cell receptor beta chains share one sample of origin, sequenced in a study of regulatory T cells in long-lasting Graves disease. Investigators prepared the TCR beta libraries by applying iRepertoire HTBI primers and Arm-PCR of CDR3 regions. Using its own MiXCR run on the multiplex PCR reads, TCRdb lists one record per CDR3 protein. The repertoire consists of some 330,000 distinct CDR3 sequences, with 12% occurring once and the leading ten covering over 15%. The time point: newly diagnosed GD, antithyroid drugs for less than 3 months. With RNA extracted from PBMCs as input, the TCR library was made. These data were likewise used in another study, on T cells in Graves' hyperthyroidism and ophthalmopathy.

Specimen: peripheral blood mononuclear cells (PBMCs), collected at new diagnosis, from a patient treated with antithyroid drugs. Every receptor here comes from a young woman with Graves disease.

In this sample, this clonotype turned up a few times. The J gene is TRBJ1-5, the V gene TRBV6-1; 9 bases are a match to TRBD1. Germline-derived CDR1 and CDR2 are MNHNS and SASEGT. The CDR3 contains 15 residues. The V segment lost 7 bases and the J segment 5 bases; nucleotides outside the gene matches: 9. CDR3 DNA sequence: TGTGCCAGCACCCAGATGGGGACAGGGTATCAGCCCCAGCATTTT. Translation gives CASTQMGTGYQPQHF.

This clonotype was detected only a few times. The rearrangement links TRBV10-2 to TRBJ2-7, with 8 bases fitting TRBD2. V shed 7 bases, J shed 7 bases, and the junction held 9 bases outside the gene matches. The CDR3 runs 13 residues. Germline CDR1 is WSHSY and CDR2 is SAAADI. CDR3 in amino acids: CASTEAGAVEQYF. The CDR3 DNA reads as TGCGCCAGCACCGAAGCGGGAGCTGTAGAGCAGTACTTC.

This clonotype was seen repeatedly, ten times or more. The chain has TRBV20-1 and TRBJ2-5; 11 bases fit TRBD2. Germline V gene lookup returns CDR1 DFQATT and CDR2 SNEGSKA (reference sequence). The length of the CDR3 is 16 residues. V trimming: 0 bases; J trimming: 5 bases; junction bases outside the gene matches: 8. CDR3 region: CSARDVSGGAEETQYF. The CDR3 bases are TGCAGTGCTAGAGATGTTAGCGGGGGGGCCGAGGAGACCCAGTACTTC.

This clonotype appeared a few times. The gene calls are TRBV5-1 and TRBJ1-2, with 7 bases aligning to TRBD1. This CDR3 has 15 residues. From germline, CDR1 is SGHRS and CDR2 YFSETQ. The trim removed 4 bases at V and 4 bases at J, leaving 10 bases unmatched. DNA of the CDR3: TGCGCCAGCAGCCGGTTAAACAGGGGTGCCTATGGCTACACCTTC. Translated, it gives CASSRLNRGAYGYTF.

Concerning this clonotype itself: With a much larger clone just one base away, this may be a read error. The CDR3 DNA is TGTGCCAGCTCAAAGGGGGTGCCGGGTGAGCAGCTCTTC. Encoded protein: CASSKGVPGEQLF. The rearrangement uses TRBV18 and TRBJ2-1, with a possible D match to TRBD1 (6 bases). The length of the CDR3 is 13 residues. The germline V gene has CDR1 KGHSH and CDR2 LQKENI. Together with reference TRBV18 and TRBJ2-1, the CDR3 gives the full variable domain: NAGVMQNPRHLVRRRGQEARLRCSPMKGHSHVYWYRQLPEEGLKFMVYLQKENIIDESGMPKERFSAEFPKEGPSILRIQQVVRGDSAAYFCASSKGVPGEQLFGPGTRLTVL.

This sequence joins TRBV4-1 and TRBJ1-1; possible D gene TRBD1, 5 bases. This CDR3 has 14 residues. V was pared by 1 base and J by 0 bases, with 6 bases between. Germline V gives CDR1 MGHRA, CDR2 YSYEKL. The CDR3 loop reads CASSQGTLNTEAFF. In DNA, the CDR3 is TGCGCCAGCAGCCAAGGGACACTGAACACTGAAGCTTTCTTT.

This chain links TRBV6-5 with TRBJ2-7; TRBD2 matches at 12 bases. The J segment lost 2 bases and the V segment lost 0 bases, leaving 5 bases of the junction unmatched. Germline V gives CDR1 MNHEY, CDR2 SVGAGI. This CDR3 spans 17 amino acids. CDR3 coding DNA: TGTGCCAGCAGTTACTCGACGGCTAGCGGGAGGGCCTACGAGCAGTACTTC. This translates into CASSYSTASGRAYEQYF.

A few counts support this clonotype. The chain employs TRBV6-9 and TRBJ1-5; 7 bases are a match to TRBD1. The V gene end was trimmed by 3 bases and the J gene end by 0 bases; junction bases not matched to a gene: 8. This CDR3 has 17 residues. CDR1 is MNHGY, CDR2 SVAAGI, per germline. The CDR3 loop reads CASSYTGQDSSNQPQHF. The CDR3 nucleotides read TGTGCCAGCAGTTACACCGGACAGGACAGTAGCAATCAGCCCCAGCATTTT.

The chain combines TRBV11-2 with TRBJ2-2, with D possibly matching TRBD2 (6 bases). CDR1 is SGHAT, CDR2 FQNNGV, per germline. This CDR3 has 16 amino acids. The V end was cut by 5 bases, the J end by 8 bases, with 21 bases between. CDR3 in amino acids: CASSPKRDSAGGELFF. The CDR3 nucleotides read TGTGCCAGCAGCCCCAAACGGGACTCCGCGGGAGGGGAGCTGTTTTTT.

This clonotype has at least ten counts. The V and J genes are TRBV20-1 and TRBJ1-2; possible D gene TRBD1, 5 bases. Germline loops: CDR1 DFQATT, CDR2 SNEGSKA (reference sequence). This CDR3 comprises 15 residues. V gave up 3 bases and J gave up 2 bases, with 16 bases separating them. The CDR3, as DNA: TGCAGTGCTAGTTCCGACAGACGACTCAACTATGGCTACACCTTC. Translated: CSASSDRRLNYGYTF.

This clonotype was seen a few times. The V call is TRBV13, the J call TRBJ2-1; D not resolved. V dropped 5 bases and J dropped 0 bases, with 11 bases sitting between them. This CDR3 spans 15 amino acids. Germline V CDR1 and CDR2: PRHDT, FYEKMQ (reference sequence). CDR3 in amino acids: CASSLGDFSYNEQFF. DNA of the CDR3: TGTGCCAGCAGCCTTGGTGATTTCTCCTACAATGAGCAGTTCTTC.

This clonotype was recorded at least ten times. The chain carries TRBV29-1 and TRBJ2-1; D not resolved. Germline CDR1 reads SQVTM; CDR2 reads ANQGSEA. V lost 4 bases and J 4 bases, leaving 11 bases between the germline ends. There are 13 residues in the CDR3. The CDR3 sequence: CSVGDPQYNEQFF. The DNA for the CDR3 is TGCAGCGTTGGCGACCCTCAATACAATGAGCAGTTCTTC.

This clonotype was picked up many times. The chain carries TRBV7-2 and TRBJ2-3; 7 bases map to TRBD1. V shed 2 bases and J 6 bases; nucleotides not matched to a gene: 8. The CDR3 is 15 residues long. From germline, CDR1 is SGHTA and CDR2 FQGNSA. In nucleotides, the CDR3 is TGTGCCAGCAGCTTATTCGACAGGGTCTCGGATACGCAGTATTTT. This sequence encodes CASSLFDRVSDTQYF.

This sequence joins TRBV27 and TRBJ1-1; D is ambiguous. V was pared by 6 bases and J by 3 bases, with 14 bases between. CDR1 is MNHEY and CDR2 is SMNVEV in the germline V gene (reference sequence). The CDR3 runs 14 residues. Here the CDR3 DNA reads TGTGCCAGCAGCCCCCTTGAGCGGGACACTGAAGCTTTCTTT. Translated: CASSPLERDTEAFF.

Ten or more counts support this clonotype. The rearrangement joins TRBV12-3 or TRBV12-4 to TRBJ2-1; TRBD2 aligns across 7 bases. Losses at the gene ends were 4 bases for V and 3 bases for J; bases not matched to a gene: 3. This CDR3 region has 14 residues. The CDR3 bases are TGTGCCAGCAGTTCTTGGACTAGCTACAATGAGCAGTTCTTC. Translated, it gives CASSSWTSYNEQFF.

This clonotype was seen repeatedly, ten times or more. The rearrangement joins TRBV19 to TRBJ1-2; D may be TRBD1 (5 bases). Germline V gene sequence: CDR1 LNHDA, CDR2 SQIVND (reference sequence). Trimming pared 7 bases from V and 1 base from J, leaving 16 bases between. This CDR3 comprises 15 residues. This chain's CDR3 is CASTLRWGSNYGYTF. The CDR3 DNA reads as TGTGCCAGTACCCTCCGGTGGGGCAGTAACTATGGCTACACCTTC.

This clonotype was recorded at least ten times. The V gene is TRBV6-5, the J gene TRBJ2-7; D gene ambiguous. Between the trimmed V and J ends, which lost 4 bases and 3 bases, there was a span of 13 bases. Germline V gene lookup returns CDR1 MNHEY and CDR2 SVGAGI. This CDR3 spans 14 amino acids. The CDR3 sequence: CASSFPQTRYEQYF. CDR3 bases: TGTGCCAGCAGTTTTCCGCAGACCCGCTACGAGCAGTACTTC.

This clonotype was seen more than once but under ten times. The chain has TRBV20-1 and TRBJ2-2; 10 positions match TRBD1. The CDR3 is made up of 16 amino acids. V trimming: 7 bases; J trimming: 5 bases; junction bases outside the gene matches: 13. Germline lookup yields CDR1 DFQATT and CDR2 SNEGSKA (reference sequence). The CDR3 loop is CSGQGAVGGGTGELFF. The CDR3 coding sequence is TGCAGTGGACAGGGGGCCGTCGGGGGTGGAACCGGGGAGCTGTTTTTT.

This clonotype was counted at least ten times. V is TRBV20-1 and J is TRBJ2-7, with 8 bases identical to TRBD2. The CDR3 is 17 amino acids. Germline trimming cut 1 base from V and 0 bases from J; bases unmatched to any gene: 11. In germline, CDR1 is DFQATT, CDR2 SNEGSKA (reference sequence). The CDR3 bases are TGCAGTGCTAGAGTTCAGGGGCGCGGGAGGATCTCCTACGAGCAGTACTTC. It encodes CSARVQGRGRISYEQYF.

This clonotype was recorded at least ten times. The chain's CDR3 is CASSLLSGENQETQYF. The CDR3 bases are TGTGCCAGCAGCTTACTCTCAGGCGAGAATCAAGAGACCCAGTACTTC. The chain joins TRBV7-9 to TRBJ2-5; D is unclear. The V gene lost 2 bases and the J gene lost 2 bases, with 15 bases spanning the gap. Germline V gene lookup returns CDR1 SEHNR and CDR2 FQNEAQ (reference sequence). The CDR3 has 16 amino acids.

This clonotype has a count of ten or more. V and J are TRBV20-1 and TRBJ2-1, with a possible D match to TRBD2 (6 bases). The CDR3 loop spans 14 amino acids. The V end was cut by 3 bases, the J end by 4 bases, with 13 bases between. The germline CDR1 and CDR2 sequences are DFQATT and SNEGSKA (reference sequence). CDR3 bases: TGCAGTGCTAGGGTGACTAGTGGTTACAATGAGCAGTTCTTC. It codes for CSARVTSGYNEQFF.

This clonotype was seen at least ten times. DNA of the CDR3: TGCGCCAGCAGCTTGACAGTGCCCAGCTCTGGAAACACCATATATTTT. Protein sequence: CASSLTVPSSGNTIYF. The chain joins TRBV5-1 to TRBJ1-3; D unclear. This CDR3 is built from 16 residues. Trimming stripped 1 base from V and 0 bases from J, with 11 bases between. Per germline, CDR1 SGHRS and CDR2 YFSETQ.

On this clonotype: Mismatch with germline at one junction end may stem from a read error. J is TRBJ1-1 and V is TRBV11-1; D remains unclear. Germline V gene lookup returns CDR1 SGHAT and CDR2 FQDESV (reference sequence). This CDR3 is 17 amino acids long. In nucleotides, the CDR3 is TGTGCCAGCAGCTTAGCCGGCCATGGTAGGGTGAACACTAAAGCTTTCTTT. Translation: CASSLAGHGRVNTKAFF.

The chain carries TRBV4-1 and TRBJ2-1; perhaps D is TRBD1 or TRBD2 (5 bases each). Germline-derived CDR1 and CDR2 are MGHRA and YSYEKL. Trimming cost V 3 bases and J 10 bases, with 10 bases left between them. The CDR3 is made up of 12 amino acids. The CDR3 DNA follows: TGCGCCAGCAGCCAGCCTTGGGGGGAGCAGTTCTTC. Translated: CASSQPWGEQFF.

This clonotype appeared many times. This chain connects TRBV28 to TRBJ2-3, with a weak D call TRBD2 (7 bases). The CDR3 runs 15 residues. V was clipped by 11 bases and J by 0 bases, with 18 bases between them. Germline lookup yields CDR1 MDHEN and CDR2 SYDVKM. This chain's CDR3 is CASKNRGASTDTQYF. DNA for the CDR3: TGTGCCTCAAAAAATCGGGGGGCTAGCACAGATACGCAGTATTTT.

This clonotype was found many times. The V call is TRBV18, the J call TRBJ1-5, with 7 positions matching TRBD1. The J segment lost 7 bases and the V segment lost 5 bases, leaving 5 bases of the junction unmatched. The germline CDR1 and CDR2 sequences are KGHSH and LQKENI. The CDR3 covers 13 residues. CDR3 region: CASSDRVQQPQHF. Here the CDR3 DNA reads TGTGCCAGCTCAGACAGGGTTCAACAGCCCCAGCATTTT.

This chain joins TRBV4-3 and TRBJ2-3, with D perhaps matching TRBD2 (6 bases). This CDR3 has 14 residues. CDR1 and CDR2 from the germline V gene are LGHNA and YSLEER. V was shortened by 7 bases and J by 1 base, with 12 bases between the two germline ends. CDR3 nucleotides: TGCGCCAGCACCCCCGGGAGTGGCACAGATACGCAGTATTTT. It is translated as CASTPGSGTDTQYF.

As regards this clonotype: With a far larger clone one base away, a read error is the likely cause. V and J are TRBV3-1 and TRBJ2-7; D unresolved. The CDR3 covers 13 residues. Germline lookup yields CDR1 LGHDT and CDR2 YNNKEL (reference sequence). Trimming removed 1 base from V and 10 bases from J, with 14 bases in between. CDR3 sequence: CASSQGTAETQYV. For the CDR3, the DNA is TGTGCCAGCAGCCAAGGGACGGCAGAGACCCAGTACGTC.

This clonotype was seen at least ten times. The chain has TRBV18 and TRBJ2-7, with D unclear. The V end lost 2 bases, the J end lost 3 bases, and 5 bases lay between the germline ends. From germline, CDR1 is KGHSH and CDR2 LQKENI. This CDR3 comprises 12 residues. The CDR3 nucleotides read TGTGCCAGCTCACCATCAGACTACGAGCAGTACTTC. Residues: CASSPSDYEQYF.

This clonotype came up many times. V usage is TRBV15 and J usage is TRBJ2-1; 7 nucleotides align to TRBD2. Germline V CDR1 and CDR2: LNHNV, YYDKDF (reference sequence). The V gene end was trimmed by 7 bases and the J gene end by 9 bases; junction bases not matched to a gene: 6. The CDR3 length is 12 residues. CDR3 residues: CATTLPGGEQFF. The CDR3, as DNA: TGTGCCACCACTCTACCGGGGGGTGAGCAGTTCTTC.